This paragraph reports one T cell receptor (beta chain). The ends were cut back, 6 bases at V and 3 bases at J, with 12 bases in the middle. The CDR3 sequence is 13 residues long. The data were produced by immunoSEQ multiplex PCR, yet TCRdb's version contains in-frame clones alone and is incomplete. Of about 230,000 clones listed, about 83% are singletons. The sample is drawn from a study of blood T cell repertoires in COVID-19. Looking at the study overall: Sites across the United States, Italy and Spain contributed samples from acute and convalescent COVID-19.

This TCR came from a woman aged 25 to 39 with COVID-19, enrolled during active disease. The specimen sequenced was peripheral blood. The V gene is TRBV12-3 or TRBV12-4, the J gene TRBJ2-7, with TRBD2 as a possible D gene (5 bases). DNA for the CDR3: TGTGCCAGCAGCCCAATGGAGGACTACGAGCAGTACTTC. It codes for CASSPMEDYEQYF.